One and the same sample provided the 15 T cell receptor beta chains below, sequenced in a study of cytomegalovirus exposure and HLA in healthy donors. Profiled with immunoSEQ multiplex PCR; TCRdb holds only in-frame clones, not every one. The sample carries some 79,000 clones, about 94% recorded once. The sample consisted of PBMCs. The source of these receptors is a woman younger than 35 in good health and CMV-seropositive.

The V and J genes are TRBV7-2 and TRBJ1-4, with TRBD1 as a possible D gene (5 bases). The CDR3 runs 17 residues. Between the trimmed V and J ends, which lost 2 bases and 5 bases, there was a span of 18 bases. The germline gives CDR1 SGHTA, CDR2 FQGNSA. CDR3 sequence reads: CASSLFSVGRQNEKLFF. CDR3 DNA sequence: TGTGCCAGCAGCTTATTTTCGGTGGGCCGACAGAATGAAAAACTGTTTTTT. Full variable domain (outside the CDR3, taken from reference TRBV7-2 and TRBJ1-4): GAGVSQSPSNKVTEKGKDVELRCDPISGHTALYWYRQSLGQGLEFLIYFQGNSAPDKSGLPSDRFSAERTGGSVSTLTIQRTQQEDSAVYLCASSLFSVGRQNEKLFFGSGTQLSVL.

V is TRBV4-2 and J is TRBJ2-3; 9 nucleotides agree with TRBD2. Germline assignment: CDR1 LGHNA and CDR2 YNFKEQ. V shed 3 bases, J shed 3 bases, and the junction held 10 bases outside the gene matches. The CDR3 has 17 residues. The DNA of the CDR3 is TGTGCCAGCAGCCAGTGGGCTGTAACTAGCGGGACAGATACGCAGTATTTT. Protein: CASSQWAVTSGTDTQYF.

This chain joins TRBV7-2 and TRBJ2-7; the match to TRBD2 covers 10 bases. Trimming took 2 bases from V and 3 from J; bases not matched to a gene: 10. CDR3 length: 17 amino acids. Germline-derived CDR1 and CDR2 are SGHTA and FQGNSA. The CDR3 nucleotides are TGTGCCAGCAGCTTACACGTATCTAGCGGGAGTAGCTACGAGCAGTACTTC. This encodes CASSLHVSSGSSYEQYF.

This chain joins TRBV6-1 and TRBJ2-1; 12 bases match TRBD2. CDR1 is MNHNS, CDR2 SASEGT, per germline. Unmatched junction bases numbered 10, after V lost 3 bases and J lost 10 bases. This CDR3 spans 16 amino acids. The CDR3 DNA is TGTGCCAGCAGTGATAAGACTAGCGGGGGCTCGTCCGAGCAGTTCTTC. Its translation is CASSDKTSGGSSEQFF.

This clone was recorded once. The rearrangement links TRBV6-1 to TRBJ2-1, with 12 bases aligning to TRBD2. The junction had 8 bases not matched to a gene; V was cut back by 6 bases and J by 11 bases. In germline, CDR1 is MNHNS, CDR2 SASEGT. This CDR3 comprises 14 residues. CDR3 DNA sequence: TGTGCCAGCAGAGAGATGACTAGCGGGGGTAAGCAGTTCTTC. Encoded protein: CASREMTSGGKQFF.

As to this clone: A read error may produce the germline difference seen at one junction end. The chain is built from TRBV7-7 and TRBJ2-6, with D unclear. This CDR3 spans 14 amino acids. CDR1 and CDR2 (germline): SSHAT, FNYEAQ (reference sequence). CDR3 sequence: CASSPRAGANVLTF. The CDR3, as DNA: TGTGCTAGCAGCCCCCGGGCTGGGGCCAACGTCCTGACTTTC.

This chain joins TRBV9 and TRBJ2-7; 7 bases map to TRBD1. Germline values: CDR1 SGDLS, CDR2 YYNGEE. This CDR3 spans 14 amino acids. Trimming at V came to 0 bases and at J to 4 bases, leaving 4 bases not matched to a gene. Here the CDR3 reads CASSVGGGLYEQYF. The CDR3 DNA reads as TGTGCCAGCAGCGTAGGAGGGGGCCTTTACGAGCAGTACTTC.

This clone was seen a few times. This rearrangement joins TRBV27 to TRBJ1-5; tentative D call: TRBD1 (6 bases). This CDR3 contains 14 residues. The V gene lost 2 bases and the J gene lost 7 bases, with 12 bases spanning the gap. Germline V gene data show CDR1 as MNHEY and CDR2 as SMNVEV (reference sequence). CDR3 loop: CASSLAGVGQPQHF. CDR3 nucleotides: TGTGCCAGCAGTTTAGCAGGGGTTGGCCAGCCCCAGCATTTT.

The rearrangement uses TRBV7-2 and TRBJ1-2; 12 bases agree with TRBD1. Trimming at V came to 3 bases and at J to 5 bases, leaving 10 bases not matched to a gene. This CDR3 region has 17 residues. Germline CDR1 SGHTA, CDR2 FQGNSA. The CDR3 nucleotides read TGTGCCAGCAGCTTGGGGGGACAGGGGGCGCGGATTTATGGCTACACCTTC. This codes for CASSLGGQGARIYGYTF.

The V call is TRBV19, the J call TRBJ2-1; maybe TRBD2 (5 bases). V lost 4 bases and J lost 8, with 30 bases in between. CDR1 is LNHDA, CDR2 SQIVND, per germline (reference sequence). The CDR3 length is 19 residues. Here the CDR3 DNA reads TGTGCCAGTAGTACCCCACGACCCACCCGGGGATATGTAGGCGATGAGCAGTTCTTC. This encodes CASSTPRPTRGYVGDEQFF.

The chain carries TRBV29-1 and TRBJ1-1; maybe TRBD1 (5 bases). The V and J ends lost 5 bases and 2 bases respectively, with 9 bases between them. Germline CDR1 is SQVTM and CDR2 is ANQGSEA. This CDR3 has 12 residues. The CDR3 DNA is TGCAGCGTTAGACAGCAAAACACTGAAGCTTTCTTT. Residues: CSVRQQNTEAFF.

The chain couples TRBV6-5 to TRBJ1-3; D not resolved. This CDR3 region has 15 residues. Germline-derived CDR1 and CDR2 are MNHEY and SVGAGI. V was pared by 6 bases and J by 0 bases, with 12 bases between. The CDR3: CASRSGPLSGNTIYF. In nucleotides, the CDR3 is TGTGCCAGCAGAAGTGGGCCACTCTCTGGAAACACCATATATTTT.

This chain links TRBV11-2 with TRBJ2-7; the match to TRBD2 covers 8 bases. The CDR3 is 17 amino acids. V lost 2 bases, J lost 0 bases, and 9 bases stayed unmatched. Germline V gene data show CDR1 as SGHAT and CDR2 as FQNNGV. CDR3 sequence reads: CASSLIAGGLSSYEQYF. CDR3 sequence (DNA): TGTGCCAGCAGCTTAATCGCGGGGGGCCTCAGCTCCTACGAGCAGTACTTC.

This clone showed up just once. The chain employs TRBV28 and TRBJ1-6, with TRBD1 matching over 8 bases. The CDR3 loop spans 20 amino acids. In germline, CDR1 is MDHEN, CDR2 SYDVKM. V lost 2 bases to trimming and J lost 10 bases; unmatched junction nucleotides: 22. The CDR3 coding sequence is TGTGCCAGCAGTTTAACAACCGACAGGGGCCCCTTACGTGAGTGGTCACCCCTCCACTTT. Translating gives CASSLTTDRGPLREWSPLHF. The variable domain in full, with the rest retrieved from reference TRBV28 and TRBJ1-6, is DVKVTQSSRYLVKRTGEKVFLECVQDMDHENMFWYRQDPGLGLRLIYFSYDVKMKEKGDIPEGYSVSREKKERFSLILESASTNQTSMYLCASSLTTDRGPLREWSPLHFGNGTRLTVT.

V is TRBV6-1 and J is TRBJ1-2; TRBD1 aligns across 9 bases. Germline trimming cut 2 bases from V and 7 bases from J; bases unmatched to any gene: 11. The germline V gene encodes CDR1 MNHNS and CDR2 SASEGT. The CDR3 sequence is 16 residues long. In nucleotides, the CDR3 is TGTGCCAGCAGTGAATTAGGACAGGGGATGACGGCTGGCTACACCTTC. As protein: CASSELGQGMTAGYTF.